The rows below give T cell receptor beta chains drawn from one sample of a study of T cell changes during pregnancy in multiple sclerosis. TCRdb keeps only in-frame clones here, not all; method: immunoSEQ multiplex PCR. The repertoire has nearly 110,000 clones, around 93% of them found once; the top ten carry approximately 1.6%. The starting material was peripheral blood, obtained after pregnancy. These receptors were collected from a female donor with multiple sclerosis, enrolled in a pregnancy study. Each CDR3 is given with its conserved first and last residue. The D gene is left open where the match is weak. Clone size is stated in some rows and not others, as once, few, many or a class when expanded.

clone_size	v_call	d_call	j_call	cdr3_aa	cdr3_nt
.	TRBV2	TRBD2	TRBJ2-1	CASRRGGAYNEQFF	TGTGCCAGCAGGCGGGGGGGTGCATACAATGAGCAGTTCTTC
.	TRBV7-2	.	TRBJ1-1	CASSLVRGNTEAFF	TGTGCCAGCAGTCTGGTTCGGGGGAACACTGAAGCTTTCTTT
once	TRBV30	TRBD1	TRBJ1-2	CAWQGQGAYGYTF	TGTGCCTGGCAGGGACAGGGGGCGTATGGCTACACCTTC
.	TRBV5-8	.	TRBJ2-2	CASTFLFGSGELFF	TGTGCCAGCACCTTCCTGTTCGGGAGCGGGGAGCTGTTTTTT
.	TRBV5-4	TRBD1	TRBJ1-1	CASRGQGGRNTEAFF	TGTGCCAGCAGGGGACAGGGCGGGAGAAACACTGAAGCTTTCTTT
.	TRBV7-9	TRBD2	TRBJ2-7	CASSRLAGHEQYF	TGTGCCAGCAGCCGACTAGCGGGACACGAGCAGTACTTC
.	TRBV5-1	.	TRBJ1-4	CASSLDPGVDEKLFF	TGCGCCAGCAGCTTGGACCCAGGGGTGGATGAAAAACTGTTTTTT
.	TRBV5-4	.	TRBJ1-1	CASITRGNTEAFF	TGTGCCAGCATTACCAGGGGGAACACTGAAGCTTTCTTT
.	TRBV7-9	TRBD1	TRBJ2-7	CASSLILTGGDEQYF	TGTGCCAGCAGCTTAATCTTAACAGGGGGTGACGAGCAGTACTTC
once	TRBV5-6	TRBD1	TRBJ2-7	CASSSGTAEQYF	TGTGCCAGCAGCTCCGGGACAGCAGAGCAGTACTTC
.	TRBV5-4	.	TRBJ2-5	CASTPEAGGTQYF	TGTGCCAGCACCCCTGAAGCCGGGGGGACCCAGTACTTC
.	TRBV10-1	TRBD2	TRBJ2-5	CASSESGSQETQYF	TGCGCCAGCAGTGAAAGCGGGAGTCAAGAGACCCAGTACTTC
once	TRBV5-5	TRBD1	TRBJ2-3	CASSLAGTGPLGTQYF	TGTGCCAGCAGCTTGGCCGGGACAGGGCCCTTAGGTACGCAGTATTTT
.	TRBV29-1	TRBD2	TRBJ2-7	CSVVGLAGGSYEQYF	TGCAGCGTTGTCGGACTAGCGGGAGGTTCCTACGAGCAGTACTTC
.	TRBV5-3	TRBD1	TRBJ2-5	CARSLDQWDRTQYF	TGTGCCAGAAGCTTGGACCAGTGGGACAGGACCCAGTACTTC
.	TRBV10-3	TRBD1	TRBJ2-7	CAISVGTGGQYEQYF	TGTGCCATCAGTGTAGGGACAGGGGGCCAATACGAGCAGTACTTC
.	TRBV9	.	TRBJ1-4	CASSVGLDEKLFF	TGTGCCAGCAGCGTAGGGCTGGATGAAAAACTGTTTTTT
.	TRBV18	TRBD2	TRBJ2-1	CASSMTSDSYNEQFF	TGTGCCAGCTCGATGACTAGCGACTCCTACAATGAGCAGTTCTTC
once	TRBV19	.	TRBJ1-5	CASSILQGSNQPQHF	TGTGCCAGTAGTATCCTTCAGGGGAGCAATCAGCCCCAGCATTTT
once	TRBV10-3	.	TRBJ1-2	CATKQGNGYTF	TGTGCCACCAAGCAGGGGAATGGCTACACCTTC
.	TRBV19	TRBD1	TRBJ1-2	CASSPPGQVTNYGYTF	TGTGCCAGTAGTCCCCCTGGACAGGTGACTAACTATGGCTACACCTTC
.	TRBV6-1	TRBD2	TRBJ2-1	CASSEEGTSSPKGFF	TGTGCCAGCAGTGAAGAAGGGACTAGCAGCCCAAAGGGGTTCTTC
.	TRBV27	.	TRBJ2-7	CASSLRLVPYEQYF	TGTGCCAGCAGTTTACGACTAGTACCCTACGAGCAGTACTTC
.	TRBV6-4	TRBD1	TRBJ2-3	CASSDLYYGTGGADTQYF	TGTGCCAGCAGTGACCTTTATTACGGGACAGGAGGAGCAGATACGCAGTATTTT
.	TRBV19	.	TRBJ1-1	CASSINFGTPNTEAFF	TGTGCCAGTAGTATCAATTTTGGGACACCGAACACTGAAGCTTTCTTT
.	TRBV4-1	.	TRBJ2-3	CASSQVTPTDTQYF	TGCGCCAGCAGCCAAGTGACACCCACAGATACGCAGTATTTT
.	TRBV2	TRBD1	TRBJ1-2	CASRDRTGRYGYTF	TGTGCCAGCAGGGACCGGACAGGGCGGTATGGCTACACCTTC
.	TRBV5-1	TRBD1	TRBJ1-1	CASSLEAGGAYTEAFF	TGCGCCAGCAGCTTGGAGGCAGGGGGCGCGTACACTGAAGCTTTCTTT
.	TRBV30	TRBD2	TRBJ2-3	CAWSPGLADTDTQYF	TGTGCCTGGAGTCCAGGACTAGCGGACACAGATACGCAATATTTT
.	TRBV5-1	TRBD1	TRBJ2-1	CASSLLRRDSNEQFF	TGCGCCAGCAGCTTACTTCGCCGGGACAGCAATGAGCAGTTCTTC
.	TRBV19	.	TRBJ2-3	CASSMQAGATDTQYF	TGTGCCAGTAGTATGCAGGCAGGGGCCACAGATACGCAGTATTTT
once	TRBV7-9	.	TRBJ2-3	CASSLGSFSTDTQYF	TGTGCCAGCAGCTTAGGGAGTTTCAGCACAGATACGCAGTATTTT
.	TRBV5-1	.	TRBJ2-2	CASSYIGRLGGSINTGELFF	TGCGCCAGCAGCTACATAGGGCGATTGGGGGGATCCATTAACACCGGGGAGCTGTTTTTT
few	TRBV7-7	TRBD2	TRBJ2-1	CASSKLAGGISSYNEQFF	TGTGCCAGCAGTAAACTAGCGGGAGGGATCAGCTCCTACAATGAGCAGTTCTTC
.	TRBV5-4	TRBD2	TRBJ2-1	CASTPRTSGGSYNEQFF	TGTGCCAGCACCCCCCGAACTAGCGGGGGTTCCTACAATGAGCAGTTCTTC
.	TRBV5-5	TRBD1	TRBJ2-7	CASSLAGGDEQYF	TGTGCCAGCAGCTTGGCAGGGGGCGACGAGCAGTACTTC
.	TRBV13	.	TRBJ2-2	CASSLAGAPGELFF	TGTGCCAGCAGCTTAGCTGGGGCCCCCGGGGAGCTGTTTTTT
.	TRBV9	.	TRBJ2-1	CASSVAGVGLANEQFF	TGTGCCAGCAGCGTAGCGGGTGTCGGGCTAGCGAATGAGCAGTTCTTC
few	TRBV4-1	.	TRBJ1-2	CASSQDYTNYGYTF	TGCGCCAGCAGCCAAGATTATACTAACTATGGCTACACCTTC
.	TRBV18	TRBD2	TRBJ2-3	CASSPLGPGTSGTTSTDTQYF	TGTGCCAGCTCACCTTTGGGTCCAGGGACTAGCGGGACCACATCCACAGATACGCAGTATTTT
.	TRBV19	TRBD2	TRBJ2-7	CASSPQAGPHEQYF	TGTGCCAGTAGCCCCCAAGCGGGACCCCACGAGCAGTACTTC
.	TRBV7-6	.	TRBJ1-4	CASSLGGGEKLFF	TGTGCCAGCAGCTTAGGGGGGGGTGAAAAACTGTTTTTT
few	TRBV2	TRBD1	TRBJ1-4	CASSEGQNNEKLFF	TGTGCCAGCAGCGAGGGACAGAATAATGAAAAACTGTTTTTT
.	TRBV9	TRBD1	TRBJ2-2	CASSEGAKANTGELFF	TGTGCCAGCAGCGAGGGGGCGAAAGCGAACACCGGGGAGCTGTTTTTT
.	TRBV28	.	TRBJ1-4	CASISTLTATNEKLFF	TGTGCCAGCATATCCACGTTGACAGCAACTAATGAAAAACTGTTTTTT
.	TRBV27	.	TRBJ1-4	CASRPSGHENEKLFF	TGTGCCAGCAGACCCTCAGGGCATGAGAATGAAAAACTGTTTTTT
.	TRBV7-7	.	TRBJ1-1	CASSPGPGTEAFF	TGTGCCAGCAGCCCCGGTCCGGGCACTGAAGCTTTCTTT
few	TRBV18	TRBD2	TRBJ2-3	CASSPTAGGFTDTQYF	TGTGCCAGCTCACCAACGGCGGGAGGGTTCACAGATACGCAGTATTTT
.	TRBV18	.	TRBJ2-1	CASSPQLLEQFF	TGTGCCAGCTCACCACAGCTCCTTGAGCAGTTCTTC
.	TRBV7-2	TRBD2	TRBJ2-3	CASSLAGTRTTDTQYF	TGTGCCAGCAGCTTAGCAGGGACTAGGACCACAGATACGCAGTATTTT
.	TRBV5-6	.	TRBJ2-2	CASTHVQLLGGTGELFF	TGTGCCAGCACCCACGTCCAGCTGTTAGGAGGAACCGGGGAGCTGTTTTTT
.	TRBV27	TRBD1	TRBJ1-2	CASSSLGQGPRGYTF	TGTGCCAGCAGTTCCCTGGGACAGGGTCCACGTGGCTACACCTTC
.	TRBV19	TRBD1	TRBJ1-4	CATEDRGTNEKLFF	TGTGCCACCGAAGACAGGGGGACAAATGAAAAACTGTTTTTT
.	TRBV28	TRBD1	TRBJ1-1	CASNVRQGAVAFF	TGTGCCAGCAATGTGAGGCAGGGGGCCGTTGCTTTCTTT
.	TRBV7-3	.	TRBJ2-2	CASSFGSPGELFF	TGTGCCAGCAGCTTTGGGAGCCCCGGGGAGCTGTTTTTT
.	TRBV9	TRBD1	TRBJ1-3	CASSVSDRGNTIYF	TGTGCCAGCAGCGTATCGGACAGGGGAAACACCATATATTTT
.	TRBV2	TRBD2	TRBJ2-3	CASSEWRRSGSTDTQYF	TGTGCCAGCAGTGAATGGCGTCGTAGCGGGAGCACAGATACGCAGTATTTT